The present TCR beta chain was sequenced within a study of blood T cells in healthy people across ages. The CDR3 sequence is 14 residues long. V lost 4 bases, J lost 3 bases, and 7 bases stayed unmatched. Looked up from germline, CDR1 is DFQATT and CDR2 is SNEGSKA (reference sequence). Primed by a sample-barcoded 5' primer and a J-beta primer mix, a second PCR proceeded for about 6 to 12 cycles. TCRdb re-called the 5' RACE reads with MiXCR, one entry per CDR3 protein. The sample records hundreds of thousands of distinct CDR3 sequences, roughly 25% being singletons. The sample was also reused in another study, on T cells of mothers and their children. This second report adds: The cDNA synthesis received all extracted RNA, at roughly 1.6 ug per 15 ul.

This chain joins TRBV20-1 and TRBJ2-3; 7 bases are a match to TRBD2. This TCR was recovered from a boy younger than 18 in good health. The sample comprised blood. CDR3 loop: CSATLAGVTDTQYF. For the CDR3, the DNA is TGCAGTGCTACCCTGGCGGGAGTAACAGATACGCAGTATTTT.